This T cell receptor beta chain was observed in a study of blood T cell repertoires in COVID-19. TCRdb's table, derived via immunoSEQ multiplex PCR, lists solely in-frame clones and lacks some. The sample lists 330,000 or so clones, more than 70% occurring once. The CDR3 sequence is 10 residues long. Per the germline V gene, CDR1 is GTSNPN and CDR2 is SVGIG (reference sequence). Trimming took 7 bases from V and 7 from J, leaving 10 bases between them. The specimen sequenced was PBMCs or T cells enriched from blood (not recorded which). The sequence derives from a woman aged 25-40 years who had been exposed to COVID-19. This chain connects TRBV30 to TRBJ1-2; D is unclear. The CDR3 region is CASPGGGYTF. DNA of the CDR3: TGTGCCTCCCCGGGAGGTGGCTACACCTTC.